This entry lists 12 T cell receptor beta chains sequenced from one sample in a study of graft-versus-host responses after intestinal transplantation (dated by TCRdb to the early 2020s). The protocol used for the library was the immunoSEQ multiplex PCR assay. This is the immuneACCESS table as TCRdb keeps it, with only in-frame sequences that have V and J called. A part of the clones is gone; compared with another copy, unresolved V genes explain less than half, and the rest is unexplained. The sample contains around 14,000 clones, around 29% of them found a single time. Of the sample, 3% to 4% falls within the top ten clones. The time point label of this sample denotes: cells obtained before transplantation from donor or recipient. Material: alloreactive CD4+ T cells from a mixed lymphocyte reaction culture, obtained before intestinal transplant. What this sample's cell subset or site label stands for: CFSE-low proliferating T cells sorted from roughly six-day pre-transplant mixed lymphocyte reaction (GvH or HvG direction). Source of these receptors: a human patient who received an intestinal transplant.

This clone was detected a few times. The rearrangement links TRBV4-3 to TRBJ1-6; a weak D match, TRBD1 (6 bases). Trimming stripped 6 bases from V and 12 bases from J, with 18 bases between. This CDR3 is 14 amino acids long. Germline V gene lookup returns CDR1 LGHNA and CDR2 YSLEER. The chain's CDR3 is CASSLRRDNLPLHF. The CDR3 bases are TGCGCCAGCAGTCTACGACGGGACAACTTACCCCTCCACTTT.

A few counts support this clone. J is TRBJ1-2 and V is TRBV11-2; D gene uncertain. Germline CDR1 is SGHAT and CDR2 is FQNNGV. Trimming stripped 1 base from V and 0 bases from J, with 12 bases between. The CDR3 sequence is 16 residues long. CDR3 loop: CASSLALTVSNYGYTF. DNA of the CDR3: TGTGCCAGCAGCTTAGCGCTGACGGTTTCTAACTATGGCTACACCTTC.

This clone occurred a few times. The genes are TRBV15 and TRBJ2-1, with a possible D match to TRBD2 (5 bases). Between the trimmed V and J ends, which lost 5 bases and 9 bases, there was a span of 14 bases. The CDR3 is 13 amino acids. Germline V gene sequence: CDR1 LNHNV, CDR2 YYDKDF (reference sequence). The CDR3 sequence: CATSGPDFPEQFF. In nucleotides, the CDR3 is TGTGCCACCAGCGGCCCGGACTTTCCTGAGCAGTTCTTC.

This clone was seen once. The CDR3 loop is CASSDVGRGYEQYF. CDR3 bases: TGTGCCAGTAGTGACGTCGGTAGGGGCTACGAGCAGTACTTC. This rearrangement joins TRBV19 to TRBJ2-7; maybe TRBD1 (5 bases). The V and J ends lost 5 bases and 3 bases respectively, with 14 bases between them. The CDR3 sequence is 14 residues long. Per the germline V gene, CDR1 is LNHDA and CDR2 is SQIVND (reference sequence).

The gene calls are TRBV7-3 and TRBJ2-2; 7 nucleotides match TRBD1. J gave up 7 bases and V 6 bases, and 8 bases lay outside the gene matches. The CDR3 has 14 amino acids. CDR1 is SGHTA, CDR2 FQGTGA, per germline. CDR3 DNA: TGTGCCAGCAGGTTGACAGGGAACGGCGGGGAGCTGTTTTTT. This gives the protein CASRLTGNGGELFF.

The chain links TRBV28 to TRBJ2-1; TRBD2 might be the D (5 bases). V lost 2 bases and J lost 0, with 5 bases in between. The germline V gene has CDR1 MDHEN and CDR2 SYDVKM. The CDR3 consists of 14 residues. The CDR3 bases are TGTGCCAGCAGTTTAGGGAGCTCCTACAATGAGCAGTTCTTC. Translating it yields CASSLGSSYNEQFF.

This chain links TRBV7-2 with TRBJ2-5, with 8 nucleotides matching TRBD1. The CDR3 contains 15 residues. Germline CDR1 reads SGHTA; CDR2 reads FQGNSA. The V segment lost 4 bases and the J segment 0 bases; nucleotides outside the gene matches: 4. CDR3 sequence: CASSSRTGYQETQYF. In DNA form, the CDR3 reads TGTGCCAGCAGCTCGCGGACAGGGTACCAAGAGACCCAGTACTTC.

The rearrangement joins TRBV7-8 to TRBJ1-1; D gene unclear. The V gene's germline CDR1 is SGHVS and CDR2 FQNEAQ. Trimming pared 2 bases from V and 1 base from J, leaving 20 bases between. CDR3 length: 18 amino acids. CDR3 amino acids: CASSLRVPGWDRNTEAFF. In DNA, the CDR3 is TGTGCCAGCAGCTTAAGGGTGCCGGGGTGGGATCGGAACACTGAAGCTTTCTTT.

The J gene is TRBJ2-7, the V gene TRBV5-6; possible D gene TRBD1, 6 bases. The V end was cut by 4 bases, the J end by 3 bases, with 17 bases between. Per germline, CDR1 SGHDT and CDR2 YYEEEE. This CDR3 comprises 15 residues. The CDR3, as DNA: TGTGCCAGCAGCCCACAGAGTTGGGGGCTCTACGAGCAGTACTTC. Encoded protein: CASSPQSWGLYEQYF.

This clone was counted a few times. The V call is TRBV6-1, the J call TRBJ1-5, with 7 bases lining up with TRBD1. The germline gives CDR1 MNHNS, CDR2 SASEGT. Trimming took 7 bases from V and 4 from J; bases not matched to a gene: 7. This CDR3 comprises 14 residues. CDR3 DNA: TGTGCCAGCATGGGGGTACAGGGGAATCAGCCCCAGCATTTT. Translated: CASMGVQGNQPQHF.

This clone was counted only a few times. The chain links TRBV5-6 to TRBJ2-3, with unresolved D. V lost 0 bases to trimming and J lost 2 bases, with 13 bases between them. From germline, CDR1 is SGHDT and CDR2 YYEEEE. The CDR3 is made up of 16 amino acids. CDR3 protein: CASSLGPGLPTDTQYF. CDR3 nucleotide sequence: TGTGCCAGCAGCTTGGGCCCGGGCCTTCCCACAGATACGCAGTATTTT. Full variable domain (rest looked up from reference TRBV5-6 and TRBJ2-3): DAGVTQSPTHLIKTRGQQVTLRCSPKSGHDTVSWYQQALGQGPQFIFQYYEEEERQRGNFPDRFSGHQFPNYSSELNVNALLLGDSALYLCASSLGPGLPTDTQYFGPGTRLTVL.

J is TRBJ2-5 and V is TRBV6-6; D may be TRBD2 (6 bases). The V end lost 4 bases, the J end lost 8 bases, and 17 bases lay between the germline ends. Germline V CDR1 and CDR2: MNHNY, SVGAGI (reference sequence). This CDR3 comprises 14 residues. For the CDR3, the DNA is TGTGCCAGCAGTTTAACTAGCCGTTCCCCAACCCAGTACTTC. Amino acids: CASSLTSRSPTQYF.